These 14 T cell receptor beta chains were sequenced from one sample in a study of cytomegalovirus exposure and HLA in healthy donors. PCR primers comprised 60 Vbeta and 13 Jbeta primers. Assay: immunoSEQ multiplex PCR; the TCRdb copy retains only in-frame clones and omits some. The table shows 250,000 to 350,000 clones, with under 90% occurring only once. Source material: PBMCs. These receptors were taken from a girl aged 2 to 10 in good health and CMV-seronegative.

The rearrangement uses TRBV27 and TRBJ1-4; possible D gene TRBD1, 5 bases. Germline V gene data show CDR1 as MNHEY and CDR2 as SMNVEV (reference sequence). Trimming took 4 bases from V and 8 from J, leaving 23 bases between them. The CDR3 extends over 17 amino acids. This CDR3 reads CASSSNSWTAGDEKLFF. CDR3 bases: TGTGCCAGCAGTTCCAACTCCTGGACCGCGGGGGACGAAAAACTGTTTTTT. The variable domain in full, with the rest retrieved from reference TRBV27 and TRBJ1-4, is EAQVTQNPRYLITVTGKKLTVTCSQNMNHEYMSWYRQDPGLGLRQIYYSMNVEVTDKGDVPEGYKVSRKEKRNFPLILESPSPNQTSLYFCASSSNSWTAGDEKLFFGSGTQLSVL.

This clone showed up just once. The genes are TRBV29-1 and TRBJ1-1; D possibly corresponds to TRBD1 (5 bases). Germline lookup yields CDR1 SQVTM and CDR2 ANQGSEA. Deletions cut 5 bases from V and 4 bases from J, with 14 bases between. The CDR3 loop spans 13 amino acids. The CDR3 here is CSVTQGIGTEAFF. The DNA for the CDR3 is TGCAGCGTTACCCAGGGAATTGGCACTGAAGCTTTCTTT.

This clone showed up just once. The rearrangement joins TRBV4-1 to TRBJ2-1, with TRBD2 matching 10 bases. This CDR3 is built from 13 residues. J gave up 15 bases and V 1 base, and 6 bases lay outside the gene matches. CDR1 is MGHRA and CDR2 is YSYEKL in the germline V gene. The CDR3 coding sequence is TGCGCCAGCAGCCAAGCGGCTAGCGGGGGAATGTTCTTC. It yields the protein CASSQAASGGMFF.

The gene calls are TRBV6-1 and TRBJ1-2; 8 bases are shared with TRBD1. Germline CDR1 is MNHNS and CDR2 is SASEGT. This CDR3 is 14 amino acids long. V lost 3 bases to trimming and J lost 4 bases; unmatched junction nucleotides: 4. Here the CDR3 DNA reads TGTGCCAGCAGTGAGACAGGGGTAGGCTATGGCTACACCTTC. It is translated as CASSETGVGYGYTF.

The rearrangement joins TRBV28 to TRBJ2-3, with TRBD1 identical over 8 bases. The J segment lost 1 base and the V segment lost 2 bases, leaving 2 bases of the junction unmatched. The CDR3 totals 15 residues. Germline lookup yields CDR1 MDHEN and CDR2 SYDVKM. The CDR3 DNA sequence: TGTGCCAGCAGTTTACCGGGACAGGGCACAGATACGCAGTATTTT. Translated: CASSLPGQGTDTQYF.

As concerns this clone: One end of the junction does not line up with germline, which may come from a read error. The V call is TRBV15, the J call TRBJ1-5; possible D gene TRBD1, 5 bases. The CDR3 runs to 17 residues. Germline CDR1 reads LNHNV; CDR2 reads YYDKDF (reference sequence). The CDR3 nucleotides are TGTGCCACCAGCAGAGATCCCCGGGGGGATGGCAATCAACCCCAGCATTTT. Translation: CATSRDPRGDGNQPQHF. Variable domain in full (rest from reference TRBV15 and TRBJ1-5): DAMVIQNPRYQVTQFGKPVTLSCSQTLNHNVMYWYQQKSSQAPKLLFHYYDKDFNNEADTPDNFQSRRPNTSFCFLDIRSPGLGDTAMYLCATSRDPRGDGNQPQHFGDGTRLSIL.

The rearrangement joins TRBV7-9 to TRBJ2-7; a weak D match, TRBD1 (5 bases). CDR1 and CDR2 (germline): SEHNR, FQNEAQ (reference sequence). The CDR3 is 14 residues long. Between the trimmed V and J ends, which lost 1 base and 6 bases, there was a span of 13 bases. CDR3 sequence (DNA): TGTGCCAGCAGCTTAGTTCAGGGAAGAAGCGAGCAGTACTTC. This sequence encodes CASSLVQGRSEQYF.

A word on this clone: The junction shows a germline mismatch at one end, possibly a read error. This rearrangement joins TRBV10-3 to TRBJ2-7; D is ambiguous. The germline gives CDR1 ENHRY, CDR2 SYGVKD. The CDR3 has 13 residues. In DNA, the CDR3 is TGTGCCACCAGTGACCGCGAAAACTACGAGCAGTACTTC. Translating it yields CATSDRENYEQYF.

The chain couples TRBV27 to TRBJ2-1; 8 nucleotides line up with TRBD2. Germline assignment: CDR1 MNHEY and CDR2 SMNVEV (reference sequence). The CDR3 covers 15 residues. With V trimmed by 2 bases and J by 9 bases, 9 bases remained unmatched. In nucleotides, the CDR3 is TGTGCCAGCAGTTTAAGCAGCGGGAGCCTTGGTGAGCAGTTCTTC. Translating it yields CASSLSSGSLGEQFF.

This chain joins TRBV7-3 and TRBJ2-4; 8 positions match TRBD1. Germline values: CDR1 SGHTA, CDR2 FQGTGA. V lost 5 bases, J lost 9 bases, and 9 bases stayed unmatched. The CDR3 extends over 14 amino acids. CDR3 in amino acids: CASSPSTGAGIQYF. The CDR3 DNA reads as TGTGCCAGCAGCCCATCGACAGGGGCCGGCATTCAGTACTTC.

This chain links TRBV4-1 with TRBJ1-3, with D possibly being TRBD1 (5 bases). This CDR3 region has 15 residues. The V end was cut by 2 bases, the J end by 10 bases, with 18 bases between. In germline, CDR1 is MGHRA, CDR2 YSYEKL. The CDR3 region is CASSQKRWDSRTIYF. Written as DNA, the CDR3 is TGCGCCAGCAGCCAAAAAAGGTGGGACTCCAGGACCATATATTTT.

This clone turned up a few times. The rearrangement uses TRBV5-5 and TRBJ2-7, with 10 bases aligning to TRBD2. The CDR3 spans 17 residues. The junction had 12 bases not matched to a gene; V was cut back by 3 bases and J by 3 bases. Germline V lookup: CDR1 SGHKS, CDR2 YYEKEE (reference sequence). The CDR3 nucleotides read TGTGCCAGCAGCTCACGCCCCTCCCTAGCGGGGGTCTACGAGCAGTACTTC. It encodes CASSSRPSLAGVYEQYF.

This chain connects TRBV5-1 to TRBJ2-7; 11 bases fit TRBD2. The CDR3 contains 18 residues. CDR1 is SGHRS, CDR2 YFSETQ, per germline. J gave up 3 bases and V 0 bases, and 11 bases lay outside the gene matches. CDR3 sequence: CASSLAASGGSRNYEQYF. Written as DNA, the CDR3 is TGCGCCAGCAGCTTGGCGGCTAGCGGGGGGTCACGAAACTACGAGCAGTACTTC.

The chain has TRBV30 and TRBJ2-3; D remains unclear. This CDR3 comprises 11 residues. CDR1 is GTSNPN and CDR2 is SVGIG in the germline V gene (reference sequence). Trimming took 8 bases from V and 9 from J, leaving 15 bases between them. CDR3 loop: CATKPAGTQYF. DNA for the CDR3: TGTGCCACTAAGCCGGCCGGGACGCAGTATTTT.